The 15 T cell receptor beta chains below were found in one sample sequenced in a study of OX40 agonist ivuxolimab in advanced cancers. Clones were read by immunoSEQ multiplex PCR, and TCRdb kept only the in-frame ones, dropping some. The repertoire consists of about 54,000 clones, with around four fifths occurring once and the leading ten covering around 0.71%. Sequences were derived from CD4+ or CD8+ T cells sorted from blood, sampled in a trial of the OX40 agonist ivuxolimab. The receptors here all came from an adult with an advanced solid tumor such as melanoma, head and neck, liver or kidney cancer.

This chain connects TRBV7-9 to TRBJ1-1; D ambiguous. Germline V CDR1 and CDR2: SEHNR, FQNEAQ (reference sequence). V shed 5 bases and J shed 0 bases, with 19 bases lying between them. This CDR3 contains 17 residues. The CDR3 DNA is TGTGCCAGCAGCCCCACGACCCCAGTCAATCTGAACACTGAAGCTTTCTTT. Translation gives CASSPTTPVNLNTEAFF.

This sequence joins TRBV19 and TRBJ1-4, with TRBD1 matching 9 bases. CDR3 length: 12 residues. CDR1 is LNHDA, CDR2 SQIVND, per germline (reference sequence). V gave up 10 bases and J gave up 6 bases; unmatched junction bases: 3. For the CDR3, the DNA is TGTGCCACCGGGACAGGGTATGAAAAACTGTTTTTT. Translated: CATGTGYEKLFF.

Notes on this clone: A junction end diverges from the germline sequence, so it may reflect a read error. Other DNA variants within this sample encode the same CDR3. This chain connects TRBV7-9 to TRBJ2-5; 7 positions match TRBD1. Germline V lookup: CDR1 SEHNR, CDR2 FQNEAQ (reference sequence). The CDR3 is 13 amino acids. The CDR3 DNA is TGTGCCAGCAGCTTTGACAGGGCAGAGACCCAATACTTC. Protein product: CASSFDRAETQYF.

The rearrangement joins TRBV18 to TRBJ2-1, with 10 positions matching TRBD2. CDR3 length: 16 residues. J gave up 0 bases and V 5 bases, and 4 bases lay outside the gene matches. Germline CDR1 reads KGHSH; CDR2 reads LQKENI. The CDR3 region has the DNA TGTGCCAGCTCATCTGAGCGGGGGGGCTCCTACAATGAGCAGTTCTTC. Protein: CASSSERGGSYNEQFF.

Here the CDR3 DNA reads TGCAGCGTTGAAAAGGGCGGGACAGATACGCAGTATTTT. This sequence encodes CSVEKGGTDTQYF. The chain carries TRBV29-1 and TRBJ2-3; possibly TRBD2 for D (5 bases). Germline V gene lookup returns CDR1 SQVTM and CDR2 ANQGSEA. Deletions cut 2 bases from V and 3 bases from J, with 9 bases between. The CDR3 contains 13 residues.

The CDR3 DNA follows: TGTGCCAGCAGTTACTCGTTCGATTCTAGCACAGATACGCAGTATTTT. It specifies CASSYSFDSSTDTQYF. This rearrangement joins TRBV6-5 to TRBJ2-3, with unresolved D. CDR1 is MNHEY and CDR2 is SVGAGI in the germline V gene. The length of the CDR3 is 16 residues. Trimming pared 0 bases from V and 0 bases from J, leaving 10 bases between.

J is TRBJ2-7 and V is TRBV6-5; D gene uncertain. With 7 bases removed from V and 0 bases from J, the gap between germline ends came to 16 bases. The CDR3 loop spans 15 amino acids. Germline V gene data show CDR1 as MNHEY and CDR2 as SVGAGI. In DNA form, the CDR3 reads TGTGCCAGCAAAGAGACGTCTACAGTCTCCTACGAGCAGTACTTC. It codes for CASKETSTVSYEQYF.

This chain links TRBV4-1 with TRBJ2-2; D tentatively reads TRBD1 or TRBD2 (5 bases each). Germline assignment: CDR1 MGHRA and CDR2 YSYEKL. This CDR3 comprises 17 residues. With 2 bases removed from V and 2 bases from J, the gap between germline ends came to 15 bases. This chain's CDR3 is CASSQTPPRGNTGELFF. Here the CDR3 DNA reads TGCGCCAGCAGCCAAACCCCCCCGAGGGGAAACACCGGGGAGCTGTTTTTT.

DNA of the CDR3: TGCGCCAGCAGGAGGGCTAGCGGGGACACAGATACGCAGTATTTT. Residues: CASRRASGDTDTQYF. This chain uses TRBV5-1 with TRBJ2-3; 9 bases match TRBD2. The CDR3 is 15 amino acids. J lost 2 bases, V lost 5 bases, and 6 bases had no gene match. Per the germline V gene, CDR1 is SGHRS and CDR2 is YFSETQ.

The chain recombines TRBV5-1 with TRBJ2-5; the D gene is possibly TRBD2 (6 bases). The CDR3 runs 14 residues. Per germline, CDR1 SGHRS and CDR2 YFSETQ. The ends were cut back, 0 bases at V and 2 bases at J, with 8 bases in the middle. This chain's CDR3 is CASSLEGTQETQYF. The CDR3 region has the DNA TGCGCCAGCAGCTTGGAGGGGACTCAAGAGACCCAGTACTTC.

The chain carries TRBV5-5 and TRBJ1-2; perhaps TRBD1 as D (5 bases). Trimming shortened V by 1 base and J by 6 bases, and 16 bases separated the two germline ends. The CDR3 covers 15 residues. Germline V lookup: CDR1 SGHKS, CDR2 YYEKEE (reference sequence). CDR3: CASSLRVEGWDGYTF. The CDR3 coding sequence is TGTGCCAGCAGCTTGCGAGTTGAGGGGTGGGATGGCTACACCTTC.

This clone was seen more than once but under ten times. This chain joins TRBV4-2 and TRBJ1-1, with D possibly matching TRBD1 (6 bases). This CDR3 comprises 16 residues. Trimming removed 0 bases from V and 3 bases from J, with 14 bases in between. Germline V gene data show CDR1 as LGHNA and CDR2 as YNFKEQ. CDR3 nucleotide sequence: TGTGCCAGCAGCCAAGAGATGGAGGGGGGGGACACTGAAGCTTTCTTT. Its protein product is CASSQEMEGGDTEAFF.

This clone was detected a few times. The chain joins TRBV19 to TRBJ1-1, with a weak D call TRBD1 (6 bases). This CDR3 region has 18 residues. Trimming left V 6 bases short and J 1 base short, with 24 bases between. Germline V gene data show CDR1 as LNHDA and CDR2 as SQIVND (reference sequence). CDR3 nucleotide sequence: TGTGCCAGTAGAATATCGGGAAATCTGGACAGTCGGAACACTGAAGCTTTCTTT. Protein product: CASRISGNLDSRNTEAFF.

The DNA of the CDR3 is TGTGCCAGCAGCTTGGAAGGGGGTAACGCTGAAGCTTTCTTT. Protein product: CASSLEGGNAEAFF. The chain couples TRBV5-8 to TRBJ1-1; possibly TRBD1 for D (6 bases). Germline loops: CDR1 SGHTS, CDR2 YDEGEE. This CDR3 contains 14 residues. V lost 0 bases to trimming and J lost 6 bases, with 12 bases between them.

The chain employs TRBV18 and TRBJ1-2; 7 bases match TRBD1. There are 18 residues in the CDR3. Germline V gene lookup returns CDR1 KGHSH and CDR2 LQKENI. After removal of 2 bases from V and 3 bases from J, the junction contained 15 bases not matched to a gene. The CDR3 DNA reads TGTGCCAGCTCACCATTGATGTCCGGGACAGCAAACCACTATGGCTACACCTTC. Encoded protein: CASSPLMSGTANHYGYTF. Full variable domain (rest looked up from reference TRBV18 and TRBJ1-2): NAGVMQNPRHLVRRRGQEARLRCSPMKGHSHVYWYRQLPEEGLKFMVYLQKENIIDESGMPKERFSAEFPKEGPSILRIQQVVRGDSAAYFCASSPLMSGTANHYGYTFGSGTRLTVV.